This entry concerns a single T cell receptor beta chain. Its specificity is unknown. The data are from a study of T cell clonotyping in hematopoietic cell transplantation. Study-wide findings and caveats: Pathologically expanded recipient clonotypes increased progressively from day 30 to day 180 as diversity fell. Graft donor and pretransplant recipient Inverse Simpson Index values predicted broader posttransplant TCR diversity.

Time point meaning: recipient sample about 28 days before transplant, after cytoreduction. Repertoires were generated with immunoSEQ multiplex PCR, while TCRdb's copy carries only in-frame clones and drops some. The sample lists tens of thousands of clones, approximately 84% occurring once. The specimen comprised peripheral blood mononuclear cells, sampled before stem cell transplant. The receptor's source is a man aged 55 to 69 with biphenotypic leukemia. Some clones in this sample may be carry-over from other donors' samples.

The DNA for the CDR3 is TGTGCCAGTAGCGCTAGGCAGGCCCTGTTTGGCTACACCTTC. Translated, it gives CASSARQALFGYTF. The V gene is TRBV19, the J gene TRBJ1-2; D is uncertain. CDR1 is LNHDA and CDR2 is SQIVND in the germline V gene (reference sequence). Trimming removed 6 bases from V and 7 bases from J, with 18 bases in between. This CDR3 is 14 amino acids long.